What follows are 15 T cell receptor beta chains derived from one specimen sequenced in a study of blood T cell repertoires in COVID-19. Sequenced by immunoSEQ multiplex PCR; TCRdb stores in-frame clones only, minus some. This table holds around 300,000 clones, roughly 85% found once. The sample comprised peripheral blood. All receptors derive from a woman aged 25-40 years with active or convalescent COVID-19.

This clone was observed a handful of times. V is TRBV7-9 and J is TRBJ2-2; D is unclear. The germline V and J ends were trimmed by 5 bases and 1 base, with 14 bases remaining between them. This CDR3 comprises 16 residues. Germline V gene data show CDR1 as SEHNR and CDR2 as FQNEAQ (reference sequence). CDR3 sequence reads: CASSPPAAQNTGELFF. CDR3 bases: TGTGCCAGCAGCCCCCCGGCGGCCCAGAACACCGGGGAGCTGTTTTTT.

This clone came up a few times. This chain joins TRBV5-1 and TRBJ2-2, with a tentative D call TRBD1 (5 bases). The V and J ends lost 0 bases and 6 bases respectively, with 9 bases between them. CDR3 size: 14 residues. CDR1 is SGHRS and CDR2 is YFSETQ in the germline V gene. The CDR3 sequence is CASSLVGVAGELFF. The CDR3 coding sequence is TGCGCCAGCAGCTTGGTAGGGGTCGCCGGGGAGCTGTTTTTT.

The gene calls are TRBV6-5 and TRBJ1-2, with D unclear. The germline V gene has CDR1 MNHEY and CDR2 SVGAGI. Trimming took off 2 bases at V and 7 bases at J, with 11 bases between the two ends. The CDR3 totals 13 residues. CDR3 residues: CASSYGAGRGYTF. CDR3 nucleotide sequence: TGTGCCAGCAGTTACGGCGCAGGTCGTGGCTACACCTTC.

The gene calls are TRBV5-6 and TRBJ1-4, with D possibly being TRBD1 (5 bases). V was trimmed by 0 bases and J by 8 bases, leaving 14 bases between them. CDR1 is SGHDT, CDR2 YYEEEE, per germline. This CDR3 is built from 15 residues. The CDR3 bases are TGTGCCAGCAGCTTGGGCGGGGGAGCGGAGGAAAAACTGTTTTTT. Translating gives CASSLGGGAEEKLFF.

V is TRBV15 and J is TRBJ1-1, with unresolved D. The CDR3 has 12 amino acids. Per germline, CDR1 LNHNV and CDR2 YYDKDF (reference sequence). Trimming took 5 bases from V and 5 from J, leaving 9 bases between them. The CDR3 nucleotides are TGTGCCACCAGCGCCCGGAGGACTGAAGCTTTCTTT. Amino acids: CATSARRTEAFF.

The rearrangement links TRBV2 to TRBJ2-4; TRBD2 might be the D (6 bases). Germline lookup yields CDR1 SNHLY and CDR2 FYNNEI. The CDR3 spans 15 residues. V was trimmed by 6 bases and J by 8 bases, leaving 20 bases between them. The CDR3 sequence: CASRRRPRGTDIQYF. CDR3 in DNA: TGTGCCAGCAGGAGACGCCCTCGGGGGACGGACATTCAGTACTTC. The full variable domain, its missing parts supplied by reference TRBV2 and TRBJ2-4, is EPEVTQTPSHQVTQMGQEVILRCVPISNHLYFYWYRQILGQKVEFLVSFYNNEISEKSEIFDDQFSVERPDGSNFTLKIRSTKLEDSAMYFCASRRRPRGTDIQYFGAGTRLSVL.

In nucleotides, the CDR3 is TGCGCCAGCAGCTTGTCGCAGGTTAACACTGAAGCTTTCTTT. Protein sequence: CASSLSQVNTEAFF. V and J are TRBV5-1 and TRBJ1-1; D call uncertain. V lost 1 base to trimming and J lost 2 bases, with 9 bases between them. Germline V CDR1 and CDR2: SGHRS, YFSETQ. The CDR3 length is 14 residues.

The chain carries TRBV9 and TRBJ2-3; tentative D call: TRBD1 (6 bases). Trimming took 3 bases from V and 1 from J, leaving 12 bases between them. The germline CDR1 and CDR2 sequences are SGDLS and YYNGEE. This CDR3 comprises 15 residues. The CDR3 loop reads CASSATGLGTDTQYF. CDR3 DNA sequence: TGTGCCAGCAGCGCTACAGGGTTGGGCACAGATACGCAGTATTTT.

V usage is TRBV5-1 and J usage is TRBJ2-5; D perhaps matches TRBD1 (5 bases). CDR3 size: 14 residues. V gave up 6 bases and J gave up 3 bases, with 15 bases separating them. Germline V CDR1 and CDR2: SGHRS, YFSETQ. The chain's CDR3 is CASNRGAVEETQYF. As DNA, the CDR3 is TGCGCCAGCAACCGTGGGGCCGTAGAAGAGACCCAGTACTTC.

The chain combines TRBV20-1 with TRBJ1-2; tentatively, D is TRBD1 (6 bases). This CDR3 spans 12 amino acids. From germline, CDR1 is DFQATT and CDR2 SNEGSKA (reference sequence). Deletions cut 3 bases from V and 7 bases from J, with 12 bases between. CDR3 nucleotide sequence: TGCAGTGCTAGTGGGGACAAGCCTGGCTACACCTTC. Residues: CSASGDKPGYTF.

V usage is TRBV28 and J usage is TRBJ1-2; 7 nucleotides align to TRBD1. The CDR3 spans 15 residues. The V and J ends lost 4 bases and 0 bases, in that order; junction bases with no gene match: 5. CDR1 MDHEN and CDR2 SYDVKM come from the germline V gene. The CDR3 here is CASSYPTGSNYGYTF. In DNA, the CDR3 is TGTGCCAGCAGTTACCCGACAGGGTCTAACTATGGCTACACCTTC.

This clone was detected only a few times. The chain is built from TRBV30 and TRBJ1-5; weak D call: TRBD1 (5 bases). The CDR3 consists of 17 residues. In germline, CDR1 is GTSNPN, CDR2 SVGIG (reference sequence). Between the trimmed V and J ends, which lost 5 bases and 0 bases, there was a span of 20 bases. The CDR3 loop is CAWADPKGLNSNQPQHF. The CDR3 nucleotides are TGTGCCTGGGCAGATCCTAAGGGGCTAAATAGCAATCAGCCCCAGCATTTT.

The chain's CDR3 is CASSATGTPTDTQYF. In DNA form, the CDR3 reads TGTGCCAGCAGCGCCACAGGGACCCCCACAGATACGCAGTATTTT. The gene calls are TRBV9 and TRBJ2-3, with D possibly TRBD1 on 6 matching bases. The ends were cut back, 3 bases at V and 2 bases at J, with 13 bases in the middle. This CDR3 comprises 15 residues. Germline CDR1 SGDLS, CDR2 YYNGEE.

The rearrangement joins TRBV20-1 to TRBJ2-3; a weak D match, TRBD2 (5 bases). The germline V gene has CDR1 DFQATT and CDR2 SNEGSKA (reference sequence). The length of the CDR3 is 11 residues. V was shortened by 6 bases and J by 8 bases, with 12 bases between the two germline ends. The CDR3 nucleotides read TGCAGTGCCAAACTAGTAGGTACGCAGTATTTT. Encoded protein: CSAKLVGTQYF.

V usage is TRBV4-2 and J usage is TRBJ1-5; TRBD1 aligns across 8 bases. There are 14 residues in the CDR3. The ends lost 5 bases at V and 7 bases at J; junction bases unmatched: 7. Germline-derived CDR1 and CDR2 are LGHNA and YNFKEQ. The CDR3 loop reads CASSSRQGTQPQHF. The CDR3 nucleotides are TGTGCCAGCAGCTCTAGACAGGGGACCCAGCCCCAGCATTTT.